Included here is one T cell receptor (beta chain) sequence, with context. Its antigen is currently unknown. The entry originates in a study of PD-1 blockade in classical Hodgkin lymphoma. Study results and limitations: Complete responders matched newly diagnosed patients in baseline diversity. Nivolumab initiation under 1 year post-ASCT meant exclusion. Undefined causes, possibly disease activity or prior therapy, underlie the repertoire differences.

V was trimmed by 3 bases and J by 4 bases, leaving 15 bases between them. Germline loops: CDR1 SGHAT, CDR2 FQNNGV. The length of the CDR3 is 15 residues. Each and every patient relapsed after autologous stem cell transplantation, and patients got differing brentuximab vedotin exposure. The protocol was immunoSEQ multiplex PCR, while the TCRdb copy is restricted to in-frame clones and leaves out a portion. The table has around 20,000 clones, more than 80% seen once. This TCR derives from a human donor with classical Hodgkin lymphoma. The V gene is TRBV11-2, the J gene TRBJ2-5; tentative D call: TRBD2 (5 bases). This specimen consisted of peripheral blood mononuclear cells (PBMCs), obtained before the second cycle of nivolumab. In DNA, the CDR3 is TGTGCCAGCAGCTTTGGGTCGGGGTTGAGAGAGACCCAGTACTTC. Amino acids: CASSFGSGLRETQYF.